These 14 T cell receptor beta chains share one sample of origin, sequenced in a study of T cell responses to AZD1222 COVID-19 vaccine. This table comes from immunoSEQ multiplex PCR, and its TCRdb copy is limited to in-frame clones, with some not included. The sample lists 100,000 to 150,000 clones, about 89% occurring once. Sequencing was performed on peripheral blood, taken on day 0 of AZD1222 vaccination. These receptors all stem from an adult in good health.

The chain couples TRBV4-1 to TRBJ1-2; D unresolved. Germline loops: CDR1 MGHRA, CDR2 YSYEKL. The length of the CDR3 is 14 residues. Trimming took off 1 base at V and 4 bases at J, with 10 bases between the two ends. In nucleotides, the CDR3 is TGCGCCAGCAGCCAAGGTCAGGCTTTCTATGGCTACACCTTC. As protein: CASSQGQAFYGYTF.

V gene TRBV9 combines with J gene TRBJ2-2, with 7 nucleotides matching TRBD1. With V trimmed by 4 bases and J by 6 bases, 9 bases remained unmatched. The CDR3 sequence is 15 residues long. Germline assignment: CDR1 SGDLS and CDR2 YYNGEE. CDR3 sequence (DNA): TGTGCCAGCAGCCCGGACAGACAGGGTTCCGGGGAGCTGTTTTTT. The encoded protein is CASSPDRQGSGELFF.

This chain joins TRBV6-2 or TRBV6-3 and TRBJ2-7, with D possibly TRBD1 on 6 matching bases. This CDR3 has 14 residues. Per the germline V gene, CDR1 is MNHEY and CDR2 is SVGEGT. The ends were cut back, 0 bases at V and 4 bases at J, with 10 bases in the middle. The CDR3 DNA reads as TGTGCCAGCAGTTACTCCAACAGGGATTACGAGCAGTACTTC. The encoded protein is CASSYSNRDYEQYF.

The rearrangement links TRBV12-3 or TRBV12-4 to TRBJ2-3; D may be TRBD2 (6 bases). This CDR3 has 12 amino acids. V shed 2 bases and J shed 10 bases, with 10 bases lying between them. As DNA, the CDR3 is TGTGCCAGCAGTTTAAATAGGGACTCGCAGTATTTT. Translating it yields CASSLNRDSQYF.

The chain combines TRBV19 with TRBJ1-5; 9 bases fit TRBD1. This CDR3 has 13 amino acids. Germline-derived CDR1 and CDR2 are LNHDA and SQIVND (reference sequence). V dropped 6 bases and J dropped 9; count of bases not matched to a gene: 6. The CDR3 here is CASRDPGQGPQHF. For the CDR3, the DNA is TGTGCCAGTAGGGACCCGGGACAGGGGCCCCAGCATTTT.

This clone was recorded once. The rearrangement joins TRBV3-1 (or the pseudogene TRBV3-2) to TRBJ1-6, with TRBD1 as a possible D gene (5 bases). This CDR3 has 15 amino acids. The V gene lost 6 bases and the J gene lost 6 bases, with 15 bases spanning the gap. Germline CDR1 LGHDT, CDR2 YNNKEL (reference sequence). The CDR3 DNA is TGTGCCAGCAGGCCCAGAGGGGCCGGTAATTCACCCCTCCACTTT. Its translation: CASRPRGAGNSPLHF.

V and J are TRBV4-3 and TRBJ2-7; 8 nucleotides align to TRBD2. This CDR3 contains 16 residues. CDR1 is LGHNA and CDR2 is YSLEER in the germline V gene. J gave up 5 bases and V 0 bases, and 9 bases lay outside the gene matches. CDR3 nucleotides: TGCGCCAGCAGCCAAGAAAGGGGACTAGGCATCCACGAGCAGTACTTC. Amino acid sequence: CASSQERGLGIHEQYF.

This sequence joins TRBV3-1 (or the pseudogene TRBV3-2) and TRBJ2-5, with 8 bases aligning to TRBD1. The CDR3 length is 14 residues. With V trimmed by 1 base and J by 5 bases, 3 bases remained unmatched. Looked up from germline, CDR1 is LGHDT and CDR2 is YNNKEL (reference sequence). The CDR3 sequence is CASSQARGHETQYF. In nucleotides, the CDR3 is TGTGCCAGCAGCCAAGCCAGGGGGCATGAGACCCAGTACTTC.

This chain joins TRBV12-3 or TRBV12-4 and TRBJ2-7, with D unclear. The length of the CDR3 is 13 residues. Between the trimmed V and J ends, which lost 3 bases and 6 bases, there was a span of 12 bases. CDR3 loop: CASSLAVAGEQYF. The CDR3 nucleotides read TGTGCCAGCAGTTTGGCCGTGGCTGGCGAGCAGTACTTC.

The J gene is TRBJ2-1, the V gene TRBV7-3, with a tentative D call TRBD1 (6 bases). The CDR3 has 17 amino acids. Trimming pared 3 bases from V and 0 bases from J, leaving 15 bases between. Germline V gene data show CDR1 as SGHTA and CDR2 as FQGTGA. DNA for the CDR3: TGTGCCAGCAGCTTGTTGGGGACACCCCTCTCCTACAATGAGCAGTTCTTC. As protein: CASSLLGTPLSYNEQFF.

The rearrangement joins TRBV19 to TRBJ1-5; D ambiguous. V was shortened by 8 bases and J by 1 base, with 9 bases between the two germline ends. CDR1 is LNHDA, CDR2 SQIVND, per germline (reference sequence). This CDR3 spans 13 amino acids. In DNA form, the CDR3 reads TGTGCCAGTGGGAGGGTAAGCAATCAGCCCCAGCATTTT. Translation: CASGRVSNQPQHF.

The CDR3 DNA is TGCAGTGCTAGTGGCCCCACCGGGACTAGCGGATACGAGCAGTACTTC. Translated, it gives CSASGPTGTSGYEQYF. This sequence joins TRBV20-1 and TRBJ2-7; TRBD2 aligns across 11 bases. Unmatched junction bases numbered 11, after V lost 3 bases and J lost 4 bases. Germline-derived CDR1 and CDR2 are DFQATT and SNEGSKA (reference sequence). The CDR3 is made up of 16 amino acids.

The genes are TRBV3-1 (or the pseudogene TRBV3-2) and TRBJ2-7; no clear D. V gave up 4 bases and J gave up 4 bases, with 11 bases separating them. Germline values: CDR1 LGHDT, CDR2 YNNKEL (reference sequence). The CDR3 totals 13 residues. CDR3 DNA sequence: TGTGCCAGCAGCCGCCGACTCCTGTACGAGCAGTACTTC. Amino acids: CASSRRLLYEQYF.

The chain carries TRBV19 and TRBJ1-1, with D hard to call. This CDR3 has 12 residues. CDR1 is LNHDA and CDR2 is SQIVND in the germline V gene (reference sequence). Deletions cut 4 bases from V and 6 bases from J, with 9 bases between. CDR3 sequence reads: CASSRRAAEAFF. CDR3 nucleotide sequence: TGTGCCAGTAGTAGGAGGGCGGCTGAAGCTTTCTTT.